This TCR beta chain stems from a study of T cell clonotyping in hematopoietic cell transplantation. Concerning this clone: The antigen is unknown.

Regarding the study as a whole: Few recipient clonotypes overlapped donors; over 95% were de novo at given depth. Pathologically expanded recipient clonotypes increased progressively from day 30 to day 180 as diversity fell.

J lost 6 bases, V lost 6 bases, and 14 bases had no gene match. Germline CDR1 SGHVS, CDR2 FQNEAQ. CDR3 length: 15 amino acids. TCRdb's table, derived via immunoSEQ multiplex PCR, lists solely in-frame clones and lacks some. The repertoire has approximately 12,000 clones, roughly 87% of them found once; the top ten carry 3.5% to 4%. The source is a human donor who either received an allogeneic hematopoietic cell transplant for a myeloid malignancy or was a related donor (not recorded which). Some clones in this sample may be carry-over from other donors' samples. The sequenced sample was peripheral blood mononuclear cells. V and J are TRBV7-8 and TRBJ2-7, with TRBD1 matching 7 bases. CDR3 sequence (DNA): TGTGCCAGCAGTATGACCGGGACAAGGGACAGCGAGCAGTACTTC. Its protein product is CASSMTGTRDSEQYF.